This TCR beta chain stems from a study of blood T cell repertoires in COVID-19. Looking at the study overall: Acute and convalescent COVID-19 samples came from the United States, Italy and Spain.

The repertoire was sequenced with immunoSEQ multiplex PCR; TCRdb's copy has only in-frame clones and lacks some. Among approximately 56,000 clones listed, around 81% were seen once. Unmatched junction bases numbered 5, after V lost 0 bases and J lost 4 bases. CDR1 is SGHDN and CDR2 is FVKESK in the germline V gene. The CDR3 totals 15 residues. The specimen was peripheral blood. The J gene is TRBJ2-5, the V gene TRBV14; 7 bases fit TRBD2. This TCR came from a man between 65 and 80 years old with active COVID-19. The CDR3 nucleotides read TGTGCCAGCAGCCAAGACGGGACTACAGTAGAGACCCAGTACTTC. Protein product: CASSQDGTTVETQYF.